These 20 T cell receptor beta chains share one sample of origin, sequenced in a study of neurological immune-mediated disorders. One entry per CDR3 protein, called by TCRdb with MiXCR from the 5' RACE reads. The data show 55,000 to 70,000 distinct CDR3 sequences, around 3% seen once. The sample comprised PBMCs. All receptors derive from a woman aged 45-65 years with multiple sclerosis.

This clonotype has just a few counts. V and J are TRBV5-5 and TRBJ2-5; 8 bases match TRBD1. The germline V gene has CDR1 SGHKS and CDR2 YYEKEE (reference sequence). The CDR3 has 14 amino acids. The V and J ends lost 1 base and 3 bases, in that order; junction bases with no gene match: 2. The chain's CDR3 is CASSLWTGKETQYF. CDR3 DNA: TGTGCCAGCAGCTTGTGGACAGGGAAAGAGACCCAGTACTTC.

Many counts were recorded for this clonotype. The chain combines TRBV5-1 with TRBJ1-5; D gene unclear. The CDR3 is made up of 13 amino acids. Germline V CDR1 and CDR2: SGHRS, YFSETQ. V was pared by 2 bases and J by 7 bases, with 10 bases between. In nucleotides, the CDR3 is TGCGCCAGCAGCTTAACTAAAGAACAGCCCCAGCATTTT. Amino acid sequence: CASSLTKEQPQHF.

In its sample, this clonotype was seen many times. The chain couples TRBV5-1 to TRBJ2-2; TRBD2 might be the D (5 bases). The CDR3 runs to 14 residues. CDR1 is SGHRS, CDR2 YFSETQ, per germline. Trimming took off 4 bases at V and 4 bases at J, with 11 bases between the two ends. The CDR3 region has the DNA TGCGCCAGCAGCCAGGAGGATACCACCGGGGAGCTGTTTTTT. This translates into CASSQEDTTGELFF.

This clonotype occurred many times. The V gene is TRBV15, the J gene TRBJ1-4; no definite D call. This CDR3 comprises 13 residues. Per germline, CDR1 LNHNV and CDR2 YYDKDF (reference sequence). V was trimmed by 0 bases and J by 5 bases, leaving 4 bases between them. CDR3 sequence reads: CATSRDRNEKLFF. The CDR3 region has the DNA TGTGCCACCAGCAGAGATAGGAATGAAAAACTGTTTTTT.

This clonotype was counted many times. The chain uses TRBV6-2 or TRBV6-3 and TRBJ1-5; D unclear. This CDR3 region has 15 residues. V dropped 7 bases and J dropped 0 bases, with 13 bases sitting between them. CDR1 is MNHEY and CDR2 is SVGEGT in the germline V gene. CDR3 coding DNA: TGTGCCAGCACCTCCCCGGGTCCTAGCAATCAGCCCCAGCATTTT. It specifies CASTSPGPSNQPQHF.

This clonotype was observed a handful of times. V gene TRBV7-9 combines with J gene TRBJ1-6, with 7 bases aligning to TRBD1. The CDR3 length is 15 residues. Germline values: CDR1 SEHNR, CDR2 FQNEAQ (reference sequence). Trimming removed 1 base from V and 9 bases from J; junction bases left unmatched: 6. CDR3 nucleotides: TGTGCCAGCAGCTTAGAGACAGGGAATACTTCACCCCTCCACTTT. Translating gives CASSLETGNTSPLHF. Full variable domain (remainder filled in from reference TRBV7-9 and TRBJ1-6): DTGVSQNPRHKITKRGQNVTFRCDPISEHNRLYWYRQTLGQGPEFLTYFQNEAQLEKSRLLSDRFSAERPKGSFSTLEIQRTEQGDSAMYLCASSLETGNTSPLHFGNGTRLTVT.

This clonotype was seen many times. This chain connects TRBV20-1 to TRBJ2-7, with D perhaps being TRBD1 or TRBD2 (5 bases each). Per germline, CDR1 DFQATT and CDR2 SNEGSKA (reference sequence). The CDR3 totals 15 residues. Trimming stripped 2 bases from V and 6 bases from J, with 20 bases between. CDR3 DNA: TGCAGTGCTAGAATCTGGGGGAATGAAGGGCGCGAGCAGTACTTC. Protein: CSARIWGNEGREQYF.

This clonotype was found a few times. The rearrangement uses TRBV7-2 and TRBJ2-7, with TRBD2 matching over 15 bases. The CDR3 is 15 residues long. Losses at the gene ends were 8 bases for V and 12 bases for J; bases not matched to a gene: 14. CDR1 is SGHTA and CDR2 is FQGNSA in the germline V gene. The CDR3 coding sequence is TGTGCCAGCGCCCCGGGACTAGCGGGGGGCGCAAAGCTGTACGTC. It is translated as CASAPGLAGGAKLYV.

This clonotype appeared many times. V is TRBV3-1 and J is TRBJ2-2; no firm D call. Germline V gene data show CDR1 as LGHDT and CDR2 as YNNKEL (reference sequence). The V gene lost 1 base and the J gene lost 2 bases, with 8 bases spanning the gap. CDR3 size: 15 residues. The CDR3 DNA follows: TGTGCCAGCAGCCAAGGCCTAGTTAACACCGGGGAGCTGTTTTTT. Translated: CASSQGLVNTGELFF.

This clonotype was seen at least ten times. With a much larger clone just one base away, this may be a read error. The rearrangement links TRBV7-3 to TRBJ2-7, with D possibly being TRBD2 (6 bases). Per the germline V gene, CDR1 is SGHTA and CDR2 is FQGTGA. The CDR3 consists of 13 residues. V was shortened by 8 bases and J by 3 bases, with 14 bases between the two germline ends. The CDR3 bases are TGTGCCAGCGCGCCTAGCGAAGACTACGAGCAGTACTTC. It specifies CASAPSEDYEQYF.

This clonotype was seen at least ten times. The chain has TRBV20-1 and TRBJ1-5; TRBD1 aligns across 8 bases. Germline V CDR1 and CDR2: DFQATT, SNEGSKA (reference sequence). V shed 4 bases and J 5 bases; nucleotides not matched to a gene: 4. The CDR3 covers 13 residues. The CDR3 loop reads CSATLTGDQPQHF. CDR3 coding DNA: TGCAGTGCTACATTGACAGGGGATCAGCCCCAGCATTTT.

This clonotype was seen ten or more times. V gene TRBV5-1 combines with J gene TRBJ2-5; D unclear. V was shortened by 0 bases and J by 2 bases, with 8 bases between the two germline ends. The CDR3 extends over 14 amino acids. Germline V lookup: CDR1 SGHRS, CDR2 YFSETQ. CDR3 nucleotides: TGCGCCAGCAGCTTGGTGTCGGGTCAAGAGACCCAGTACTTC. It codes for CASSLVSGQETQYF.

This clonotype was seen ten or more times. This chain connects TRBV6-5 to TRBJ2-2, with 7 bases fitting TRBD1. Germline lookup yields CDR1 MNHEY and CDR2 SVGAGI. The CDR3 length is 15 residues. V shed 2 bases and J 2 bases; nucleotides not matched to a gene: 2. The CDR3, as DNA: TGTGCCAGCAGTTACGAGGGGGCAAACACCGGGGAGCTGTTTTTT. Protein sequence: CASSYEGANTGELFF.

Concerning this clonotype: This may arise from a read error, as a much more abundant clone is one base away. The chain combines TRBV18 with TRBJ1-5; D gene uncertain. The CDR3 consists of 17 residues. Germline V gene lookup returns CDR1 KGHSH and CDR2 LQKENI. CDR3 in amino acids: CASSPPNGHDGYQHQHF. In nucleotides, the CDR3 is TGTGCCAGCTCACCACCTAATGGCCATGATGGTTACCAGCACCAGCATTTT.

This clonotype occurred many times. The rearrangement joins TRBV9 to TRBJ1-2; D remains ambiguous. V lost 0 bases and J lost 5, with 11 bases in between. The V gene's germline CDR1 is SGDLS and CDR2 YYNGEE. This CDR3 contains 14 residues. CDR3 sequence (DNA): TGTGCCAGCAGCGTAGGAGGAGTCTCGTATGGCTACACCTTC. Encoded protein: CASSVGGVSYGYTF.

At least ten counts were recorded for this clonotype. The chain joins TRBV10-3 to TRBJ2-3, with D maybe TRBD2 (5 bases). The CDR3 has 12 residues. Germline loops: CDR1 ENHRY, CDR2 SYGVKD. V was clipped by 4 bases and J by 9 bases, with 11 bases between them. The CDR3 reads CAISADSTTQYF. CDR3 bases: TGTGCCATCAGTGCGGACTCCACCACGCAGTATTTT.

This clonotype was seen ten or more times. The V and J genes are TRBV20-1 and TRBJ2-2, with D perhaps TRBD1 or TRBD2 (8 bases each). The CDR3 loop spans 18 amino acids. Germline V gives CDR1 DFQATT, CDR2 SNEGSKA (reference sequence). Trimming pared 3 bases from V and 1 base from J, leaving 21 bases between. CDR3 residues: CSARRGAPGQVNTGELFF. As DNA, the CDR3 is TGCAGTGCTAGGCGGGGGGCCCCGGGACAGGTGAACACCGGGGAGCTGTTTTTT.

This clonotype was seen at least ten times. The V call is TRBV7-3, the J call TRBJ1-2; the D is unclear. Looked up from germline, CDR1 is SGHTA and CDR2 is FQGTGA. There are 14 residues in the CDR3. Trimming pared 2 bases from V and 5 bases from J, leaving 12 bases between. CDR3 sequence: CASSLGGSGYGYTF. CDR3 bases: TGTGCCAGCAGCTTAGGCGGTAGCGGATATGGCTACACCTTC.

This clonotype was detected only a few times. The rearrangement joins TRBV18 to TRBJ2-2; a weak D match, TRBD1 (7 bases). The CDR3 is made up of 16 amino acids. Trimming shortened V by 0 bases and J by 3 bases, and 11 bases separated the two germline ends. Per germline, CDR1 KGHSH and CDR2 LQKENI. The CDR3 protein is CASSPPSRGDTGELFF. In DNA form, the CDR3 reads TGTGCCAGCTCACCACCTTCCAGGGGGGACACCGGGGAGCTGTTTTTT. The full variable domain, with the rest looked up from reference TRBV18 and TRBJ2-2, is NAGVMQNPRHLVRRRGQEARLRCSPMKGHSHVYWYRQLPEEGLKFMVYLQKENIIDESGMPKERFSAEFPKEGPSILRIQQVVRGDSAAYFCASSPPSRGDTGELFFGEGSRLTVL.

This clonotype was recorded at least ten times. The V call is TRBV20-1, the J call TRBJ2-3; 11 bases match TRBD1. V gave up 3 bases and J gave up 9 bases; unmatched junction bases: 8. This CDR3 region has 14 residues. Germline lookup yields CDR1 DFQATT and CDR2 SNEGSKA (reference sequence). DNA of the CDR3: TGCAGTGCTAGCGCGGGGACAGGGGGGAGAACGCAGTATTTT. Amino acids: CSASAGTGGRTQYF.